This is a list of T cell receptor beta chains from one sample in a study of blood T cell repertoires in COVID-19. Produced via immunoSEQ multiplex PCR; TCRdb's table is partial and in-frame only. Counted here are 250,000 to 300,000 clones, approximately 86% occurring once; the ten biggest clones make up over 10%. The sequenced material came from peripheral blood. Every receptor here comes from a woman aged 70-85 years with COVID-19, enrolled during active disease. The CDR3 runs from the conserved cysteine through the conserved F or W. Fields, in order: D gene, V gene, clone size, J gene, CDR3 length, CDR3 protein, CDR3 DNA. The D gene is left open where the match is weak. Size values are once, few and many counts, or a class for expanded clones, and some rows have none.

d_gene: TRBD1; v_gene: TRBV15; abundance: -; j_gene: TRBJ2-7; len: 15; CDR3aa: CATSSEGTGNYEQYF; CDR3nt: TGTGCCACCAGCAGCGAGGGGACAGGTAACTACGAGCAGTACTTC
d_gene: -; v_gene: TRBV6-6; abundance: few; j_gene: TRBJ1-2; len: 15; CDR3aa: CASSYGQGPGSGYTF; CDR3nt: TGTGCCAGCAGTTACGGGCAGGGGCCAGGCTCTGGCTACACCTTC
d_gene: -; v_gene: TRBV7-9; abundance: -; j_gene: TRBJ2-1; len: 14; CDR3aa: CASSLLPLSNEQFF; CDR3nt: TGTGCCAGCAGCTTACTACCCTTATCCAATGAGCAGTTCTTC
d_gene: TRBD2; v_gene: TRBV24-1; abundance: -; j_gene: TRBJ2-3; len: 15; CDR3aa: CATSETGGPTDTQYF; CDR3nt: TGTGCCACCAGTGAAACGGGGGGTCCTACAGATACGCAGTATTTT
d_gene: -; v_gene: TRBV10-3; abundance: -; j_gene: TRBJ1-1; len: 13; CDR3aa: CAITSDRNTEAFF; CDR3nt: TGTGCCATCACCTCGGACAGAAACACTGAAGCTTTCTTT
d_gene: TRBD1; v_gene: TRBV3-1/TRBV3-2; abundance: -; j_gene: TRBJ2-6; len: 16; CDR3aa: CASSPNRGAGANVLTF; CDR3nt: TGTGCCAGCAGCCCCAACAGGGGAGCTGGGGCCAACGTCCTGACTTTC
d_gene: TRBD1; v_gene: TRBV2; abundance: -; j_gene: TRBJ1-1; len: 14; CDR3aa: CASSFDRGFTEAFF; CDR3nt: TGTGCCAGCAGTTTTGACAGGGGCTTTACTGAAGCTTTCTTT
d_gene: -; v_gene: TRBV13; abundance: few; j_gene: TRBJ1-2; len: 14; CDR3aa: CATSVRVLRDGYTF; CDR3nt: TGTGCCACCAGCGTACGGGTCCTCCGAGATGGCTACACCTTC
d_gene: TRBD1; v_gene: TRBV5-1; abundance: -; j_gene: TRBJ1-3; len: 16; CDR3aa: CASSLEGTGSGNTIYF; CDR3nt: TGCGCCAGCAGCTTGGAGGGGACAGGCTCTGGAAACACCATATATTTT
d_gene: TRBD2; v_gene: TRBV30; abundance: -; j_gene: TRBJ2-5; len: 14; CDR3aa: CAGEASGGLETQYF; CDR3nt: TGTGCTGGAGAGGCTAGCGGGGGGTTAGAGACCCAGTACTTC
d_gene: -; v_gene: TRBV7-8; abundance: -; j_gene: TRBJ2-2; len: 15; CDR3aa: CASSLGGPNTGELFF; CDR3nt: TGTGCCAGCAGCTTAGGGGGCCCGAACACCGGGGAGCTGTTTTTT
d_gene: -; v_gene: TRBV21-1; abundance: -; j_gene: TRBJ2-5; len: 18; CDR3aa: CASSKAVPSQGRRETQYF; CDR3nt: TGTGCCAGCAGCAAAGCCGTCCCATCCCAGGGGCGACGAGAGACCCAGTACTTC
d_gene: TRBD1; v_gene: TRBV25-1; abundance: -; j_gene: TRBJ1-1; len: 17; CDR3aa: CASSQRCRGQGATEAFF; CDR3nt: TGTGCCAGCAGTCAACGATGTCGAGGACAGGGCGCCACTGAAGCTTTCTTT
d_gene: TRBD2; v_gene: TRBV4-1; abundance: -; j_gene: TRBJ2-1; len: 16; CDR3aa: CASSQVRLAVYNEQFF; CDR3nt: TGCGCCAGCAGCCAAGTGAGACTAGCTGTCTACAATGAGCAGTTCTTC
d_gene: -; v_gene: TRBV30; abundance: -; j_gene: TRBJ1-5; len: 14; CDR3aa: CAWSSGAYNQPQHF; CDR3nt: TGTGCCTGGAGTAGCGGGGCCTACAATCAGCCCCAGCATTTT
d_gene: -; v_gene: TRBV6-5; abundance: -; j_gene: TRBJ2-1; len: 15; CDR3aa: CASRRSGSSYNEQFF; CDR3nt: TGTGCCAGCAGACGATCGGGGAGCTCCTACAATGAGCAGTTCTTC
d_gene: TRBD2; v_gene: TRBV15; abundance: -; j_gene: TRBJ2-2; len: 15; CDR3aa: CATSRDRGGSGELFF; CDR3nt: TGTGCCACCAGCAGAGATCGCGGGGGGTCCGGGGAGCTGTTTTTT
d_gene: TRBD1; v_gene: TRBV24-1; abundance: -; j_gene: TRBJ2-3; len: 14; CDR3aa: CATTRTGDTDTQYF; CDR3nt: TGTGCCACCACCCGGACAGGAGACACAGATACGCAGTATTTT
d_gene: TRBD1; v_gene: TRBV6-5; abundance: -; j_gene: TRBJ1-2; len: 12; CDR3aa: CASTWDRGGYTF; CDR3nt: TGTGCCAGCACCTGGGACAGGGGCGGCTACACCTTC
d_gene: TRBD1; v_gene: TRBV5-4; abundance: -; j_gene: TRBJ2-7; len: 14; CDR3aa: CASSSGQQPYEQYF; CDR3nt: TGTGCCAGCAGCTCGGGACAGCAGCCCTACGAGCAGTACTTC
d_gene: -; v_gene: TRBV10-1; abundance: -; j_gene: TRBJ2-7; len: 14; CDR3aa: CASSPRQGGYEQYF; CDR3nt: TGCGCCAGCAGTCCGAGACAGGGAGGCTACGAGCAGTACTTC
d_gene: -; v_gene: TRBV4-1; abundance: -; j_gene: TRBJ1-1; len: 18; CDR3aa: CASSQVMGRVGGGTEAFF; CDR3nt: TGCGCCAGCAGCCAAGTAATGGGACGTGTTGGCGGGGGGACTGAAGCTTTCTTT
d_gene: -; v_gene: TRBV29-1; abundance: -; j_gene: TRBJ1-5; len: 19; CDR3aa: CSVSPLGLGHHYSNQPQHF; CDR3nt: TGCAGCGTTTCCCCCCTGGGTCTCGGACACCATTATAGCAATCAGCCCCAGCATTTT
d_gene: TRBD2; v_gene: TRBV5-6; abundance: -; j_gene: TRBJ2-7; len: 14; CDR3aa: CASSSSGGAYEQYF; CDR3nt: TGTGCCAGCAGCTCTAGCGGGGGGGCTTACGAGCAGTACTTC
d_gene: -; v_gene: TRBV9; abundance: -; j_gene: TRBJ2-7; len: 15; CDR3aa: CASSVGSSSSYEQYF; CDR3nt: TGTGCCAGCAGCGTAGGCAGTTCTAGCTCCTACGAGCAGTACTTC
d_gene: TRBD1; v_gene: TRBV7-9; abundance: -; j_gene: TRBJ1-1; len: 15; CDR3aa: CASSLGTGGEWAAFF; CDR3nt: TGTGCCAGCAGCCTCGGGACAGGGGGCGAGTGGGCAGCTTTCTTT
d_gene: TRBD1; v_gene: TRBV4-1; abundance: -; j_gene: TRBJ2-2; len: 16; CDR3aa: CASSQGGQANTGELFF; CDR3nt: TGCGCCAGCAGCCAAGGGGGACAGGCGAACACCGGGGAGCTGTTTTTT
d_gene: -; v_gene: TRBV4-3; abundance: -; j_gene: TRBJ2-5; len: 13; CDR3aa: CASSQDYQETQYF; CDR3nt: TGCGCCAGCAGCCAAGACTACCAAGAGACCCAGTACTTC
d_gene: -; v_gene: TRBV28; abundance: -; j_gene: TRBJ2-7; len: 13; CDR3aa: CASNDPGSHEQYF; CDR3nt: TGTGCCAGCAATGACCCAGGGTCCCACGAGCAGTACTTC
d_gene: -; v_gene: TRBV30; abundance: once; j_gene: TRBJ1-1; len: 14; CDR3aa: CAWDPSIGVTEAFF; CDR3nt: TGTGCCTGGGACCCATCGATCGGGGTGACTGAAGCTTTCTTT
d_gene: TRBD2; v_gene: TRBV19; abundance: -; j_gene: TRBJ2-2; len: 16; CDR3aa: CASSIQSLASTGELFF; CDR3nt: TGTGCCAGTAGTATTCAATCACTAGCGTCCACCGGGGAGCTGTTTTTT
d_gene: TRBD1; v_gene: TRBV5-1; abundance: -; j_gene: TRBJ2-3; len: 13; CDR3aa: CASSETGADTQYF; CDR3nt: TGCGCCAGCAGCGAGACAGGGGCAGATACGCAGTATTTT
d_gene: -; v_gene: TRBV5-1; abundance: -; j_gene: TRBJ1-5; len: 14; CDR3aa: CASSLGLEGQPQHF; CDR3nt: TGCGCCAGCAGCTTGGGACTCGAGGGCCAGCCCCAGCATTTT
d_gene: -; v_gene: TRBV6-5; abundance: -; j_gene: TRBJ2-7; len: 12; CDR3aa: CASRVPGIEQYF; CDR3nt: TGTGCCAGCAGGGTCCCGGGAATTGAGCAGTACTTC
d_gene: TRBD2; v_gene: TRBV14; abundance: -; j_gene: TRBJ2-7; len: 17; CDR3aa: CASSQVHRAGGLDEQYF; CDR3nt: TGTGCCAGCAGCCAAGTCCATCGAGCGGGGGGCTTGGACGAGCAGTACTTC
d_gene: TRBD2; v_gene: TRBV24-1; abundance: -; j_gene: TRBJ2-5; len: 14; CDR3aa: CATSDLGLGRTQYF; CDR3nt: TGTGCCACCAGTGATTTAGGACTAGGTCGGACCCAGTACTTC
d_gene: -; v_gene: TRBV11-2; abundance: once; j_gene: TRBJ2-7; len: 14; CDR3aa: CASSWQGANYEQYF; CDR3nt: TGTGCCAGCAGCTGGCAGGGCGCTAATTACGAGCAGTACTTC
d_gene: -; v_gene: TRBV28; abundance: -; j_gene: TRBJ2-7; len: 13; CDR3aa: CASSLIAGPEQYF; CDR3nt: TGTGCCAGCAGTCTAATCGCGGGGCCCGAGCAGTACTTC
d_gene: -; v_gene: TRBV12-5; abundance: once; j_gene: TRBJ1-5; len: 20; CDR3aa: CASGLVSGPSRPWGNQPQHF; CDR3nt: TGTGCTAGTGGTTTGGTCAGTGGTCCGTCCAGGCCGTGGGGCAATCAGCCCCAGCATTTT
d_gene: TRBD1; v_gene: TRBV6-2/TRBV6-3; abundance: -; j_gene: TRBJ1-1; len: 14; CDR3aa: CASSLRQGNTEAFF; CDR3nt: TGTGCCAGCAGTCTACGACAGGGGAACACTGAAGCTTTCTTT
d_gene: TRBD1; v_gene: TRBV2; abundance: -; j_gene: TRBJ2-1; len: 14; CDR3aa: CASRDRRTDNEQFF; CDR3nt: TGTGCCAGCAGGGACAGGAGGACTGACAATGAGCAGTTCTTC
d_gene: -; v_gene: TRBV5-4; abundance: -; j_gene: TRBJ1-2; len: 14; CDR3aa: CASSLVESPYGYTF; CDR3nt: TGTGCCAGCAGCTTGGTAGAATCCCCCTATGGCTACACCTTC
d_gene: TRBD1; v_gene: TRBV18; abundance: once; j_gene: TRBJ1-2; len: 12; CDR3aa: CASSDRGYGYTF; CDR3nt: TGTGCCAGCTCGGACAGGGGCTATGGCTACACCTTC
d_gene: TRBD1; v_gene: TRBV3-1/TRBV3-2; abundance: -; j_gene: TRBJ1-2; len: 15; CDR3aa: CASSPGPQGAQGYTF; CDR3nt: TGTGCCAGCAGCCCTGGACCCCAGGGGGCGCAGGGCTACACCTTC